The sequence of this T cell receptor (beta chain) was determined in a study of blood T cell repertoires in COVID-19. In the study overall: Spain, Italy and the United States supplied samples that represented acute and convalescent COVID-19. PBMCs, B-cell-depleted T cells, or T cells were the source of the cDNA or gDNA that made up the material.

V gave up 3 bases and J gave up 1 base; unmatched junction bases: 5. The CDR3 consists of 16 residues. In germline, CDR1 is WSHSY, CDR2 SAAADI. Source study methods: Amplified reference gene primers provided the basis for estimating nucleated cell counts. TCRdb's table, derived via immunoSEQ multiplex PCR, lists solely in-frame clones and lacks some. Clone size and the V and J calls come from that table; the DNA yielded D and trimming. Here the sample spans under 130,000 clones, roughly 84% being singletons. The rearrangement joins TRBV10-2 to TRBJ1-3; TRBD1 agrees at 8 bases. Sequencing was done on a sample of peripheral blood. The TCR comes from a human donor in a cohort sampled during active COVID-19. The CDR3 sequence: CASSEGQGVSGNTIYF. CDR3 DNA sequence: TGCGCCAGCAGTGAAGGACAGGGAGTATCTGGAAACACCATATATTTT.